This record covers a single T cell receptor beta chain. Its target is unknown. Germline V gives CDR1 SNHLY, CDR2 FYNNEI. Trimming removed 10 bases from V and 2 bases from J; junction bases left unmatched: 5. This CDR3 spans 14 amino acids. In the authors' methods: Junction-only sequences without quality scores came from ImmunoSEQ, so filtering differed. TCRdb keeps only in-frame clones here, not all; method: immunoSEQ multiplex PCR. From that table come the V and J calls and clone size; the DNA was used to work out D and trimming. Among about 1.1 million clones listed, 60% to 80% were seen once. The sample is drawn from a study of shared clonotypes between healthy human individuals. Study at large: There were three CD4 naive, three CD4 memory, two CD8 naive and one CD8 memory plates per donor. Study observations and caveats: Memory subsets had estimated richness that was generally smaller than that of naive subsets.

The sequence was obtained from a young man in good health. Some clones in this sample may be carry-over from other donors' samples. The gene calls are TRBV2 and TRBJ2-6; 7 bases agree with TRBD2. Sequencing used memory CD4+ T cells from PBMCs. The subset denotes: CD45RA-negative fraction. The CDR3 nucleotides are TGTGCCACAACGGGGGGAGCTGGGGCCAACGTCCTGACTTTC. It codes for CATTGGAGANVLTF. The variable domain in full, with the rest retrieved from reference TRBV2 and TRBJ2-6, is EPEVTQTPSHQVTQMGQEVILRCVPISNHLYFYWYRQILGQKVEFLVSFYNNEISEKSEIFDDQFSVERPDGSNFTLKIRSTKLEDSAMYFCATTGGAGANVLTFGAGSRLTVL.